A single sample gave rise to the 17 T cell receptor beta chains below, sequenced in a study of PD-L1 blockade in urothelial cancer. Indicated time point: pretreatment peripheral blood. Sequencing was performed with immunoSEQ multiplex PCR; in TCRdb, only in-frame clones are kept and a portion is missing. The sample has about 63,000 clones, roughly 80% seen once. The sample was PBMCs, taken around atezolizumab (anti-PD-L1) treatment. These receptors were taken from a man aged 65-85 years with urothelial cancer.

The V gene is TRBV5-8, the J gene TRBJ2-2, with 8 nucleotides matching TRBD1. This CDR3 spans 16 amino acids. Losses at the gene ends were 1 base for V and 6 bases for J; bases not matched to a gene: 8. Germline V gene sequence: CDR1 SGHTS, CDR2 YDEGEE. The CDR3 region is CASSLYTGGFSGELFF. The DNA for the CDR3 is TGTGCCAGCAGCTTGTATACAGGGGGTTTCTCCGGGGAGCTGTTTTTT.

The V call is TRBV9, the J call TRBJ2-3; 10 bases map to TRBD2. In germline, CDR1 is SGDLS, CDR2 YYNGEE. V gave up 3 bases and J gave up 7 bases; unmatched junction bases: 11. CDR3 length: 16 amino acids. CDR3 amino acids: CASSARAGTSVHTQYF. The CDR3 DNA reads as TGTGCCAGCAGCGCCCGCGCCGGGACTAGCGTACATACGCAGTATTTT.

This CDR3 is CATTQDNTDTQYF. In nucleotides, the CDR3 is TGTGCCACCACCCAGGACAACACAGATACGCAGTATTTT. The gene calls are TRBV5-4 and TRBJ2-3; D might be TRBD1 (5 bases). This CDR3 is built from 13 residues. Trimming removed 9 bases from V and 2 bases from J, with 13 bases in between. Germline assignment: CDR1 SGHNT and CDR2 YYREEE (reference sequence).

The rearrangement joins TRBV5-8 to TRBJ1-2; D unclear. The CDR3 is made up of 16 amino acids. V lost 4 bases and J lost 5, with 21 bases in between. Per germline, CDR1 SGHTS and CDR2 YDEGEE. Written as DNA, the CDR3 is TGTGCCAGCAGCCTAAAGATGGTCAGAGGGAGATATGGCTACACCTTC. The encoded protein is CASSLKMVRGRYGYTF.

V gene TRBV7-9 combines with J gene TRBJ2-7; D possibly corresponds to TRBD1 (6 bases). CDR3 size: 18 residues. The germline V and J ends were trimmed by 1 base and 4 bases, with 23 bases remaining between them. The V gene's germline CDR1 is SEHNR and CDR2 FQNEAQ (reference sequence). The CDR3 is CASSLVSMWRPGEYEQYF. CDR3 coding DNA: TGTGCCAGCAGCTTAGTGTCAATGTGGAGGCCAGGGGAATACGAGCAGTACTTC. Filled out from reference TRBV7-9 and TRBJ2-7, the complete variable domain reads DTGVSQNPRHKITKRGQNVTFRCDPISEHNRLYWYRQTLGQGPEFLTYFQNEAQLEKSRLLSDRFSAERPKGSFSTLEIQRTEQGDSAMYLCASSLVSMWRPGEYEQYFGPGTRLTVT.

The rearrangement joins TRBV6-5 to TRBJ2-5; D unresolved. V gave up 1 base and J gave up 2 bases, with 8 bases separating them. The CDR3 spans 14 residues. The germline CDR1 and CDR2 sequences are MNHEY and SVGAGI. As DNA, the CDR3 is TGTGCCAGCAGTTACTACGGCAGGCAAGAGACCCAGTACTTC. It codes for CASSYYGRQETQYF.

The V gene is TRBV7-9, the J gene TRBJ2-7; D perhaps matches TRBD2 (5 bases). CDR3 length: 14 amino acids. V lost 5 bases and J 2 bases, leaving 13 bases between the germline ends. The germline gives CDR1 SEHNR, CDR2 FQNEAQ (reference sequence). In DNA form, the CDR3 reads TGTGCCAGCAGCCCCCGGACTGATCCCTACGAGCAGTACTTC. Its translation is CASSPRTDPYEQYF.

This clone was found a few times. This chain connects TRBV6-4 to TRBJ1-1; maybe TRBD1 (6 bases). This CDR3 has 15 amino acids. V lost 4 bases and J lost 3, with 15 bases in between. Germline lookup yields CDR1 MRHNA and CDR2 SNTAGT. CDR3 region: CASSVDSTMDTEAFF. The CDR3 DNA sequence: TGTGCCAGCAGTGTGGACAGCACGATGGACACTGAAGCTTTCTTT.

In nucleotides, the CDR3 is TGTGCCAGCAGTGAAGGATTGGGCTTCACTCAGCCCCAGCATTTT. Its protein product is CASSEGLGFTQPQHF. V usage is TRBV6-1 and J usage is TRBJ1-5; D is unclear. The CDR3 is 15 amino acids. CDR1 MNHNS and CDR2 SASEGT come from the germline V gene. V was clipped by 1 base and J by 6 bases, with 13 bases between them.

The V and J genes are TRBV10-1 and TRBJ2-2; D is ambiguous. Germline CDR1 and CDR2: WNHNN and SYGVQD (reference sequence). The CDR3 runs to 13 residues. The V end was cut by 4 bases, the J end by 2 bases, with 5 bases between. CDR3 amino acids: CASSAQNTGELFF. The CDR3 region has the DNA TGCGCCAGCAGTGCACAAAACACCGGGGAGCTGTTTTTT.

J is TRBJ2-5 and V is TRBV7-8, with D tentatively TRBD2 (7 bases). V was cut by 7 bases and J by 5 bases, with 23 bases left in between. Germline V gene data show CDR1 as SGHVS and CDR2 as FQNEAQ. The CDR3 is 16 amino acids. CDR3 sequence: CASTTPGAGAGETQYF. As DNA, the CDR3 is TGTGCCAGCACAACCCCGGGGGCGGGGGCCGGGGAGACCCAGTACTTC. The full variable domain, in which reference TRBV7-8 and TRBJ2-5 provide the parts outside the CDR3, is GAGVSQSPRYKVAKRGQDVALRCDPISGHVSLFWYQQALGQGPEFLTYFQNEAQLDKSGLPSDRFFAERPEGSVSTLKIQRTQQEDSAVYLCASTTPGAGAGETQYFGPGTRLLVL.

This chain uses TRBV11-3 with TRBJ2-2, with TRBD1 matching 7 bases. The germline V gene encodes CDR1 SGHNT and CDR2 YENEEA. Losses at the gene ends were 6 bases for V and 3 bases for J; bases not matched to a gene: 7. This CDR3 spans 15 amino acids. Here the CDR3 DNA reads TGTGCCAGCAGTACCAGACAGGGTTACACCGGGGAGCTGTTTTTT. Its protein product is CASSTRQGYTGELFF.

The rearrangement links TRBV7-8 to TRBJ1-1; perhaps TRBD1 as D (5 bases). From germline, CDR1 is SGHVS and CDR2 FQNEAQ. Trimming stripped 5 bases from V and 5 bases from J, with 21 bases between. This CDR3 contains 16 residues. Here the CDR3 reads CASSPPPRGGYTEAFF. CDR3 in DNA: TGTGCCAGCAGCCCCCCACCTCGGGGGGGATATACTGAAGCTTTCTTT.

The sample holds a few counts of this clone. The CDR3 sequence: CASSREGNTEAFF. CDR3 DNA sequence: TGTGCCAGCAGCCGAGAGGGGAACACTGAAGCTTTCTTT. J is TRBJ1-1 and V is TRBV7-9; unclear D gene. Per germline, CDR1 SEHNR and CDR2 FQNEAQ (reference sequence). The CDR3 extends over 13 amino acids. Between the trimmed V and J ends, which lost 5 bases and 1 base, there was a span of 8 bases. The full variable domain, its missing parts supplied by reference TRBV7-9 and TRBJ1-1, is DTGVSQNPRHKITKRGQNVTFRCDPISEHNRLYWYRQTLGQGPEFLTYFQNEAQLEKSRLLSDRFSAERPKGSFSTLEIQRTEQGDSAMYLCASSREGNTEAFFGQGTRLTVV.

The CDR3 coding sequence is TGTGCCAGCAGCAAAGGGGGCAGGGGGGAGACCCAGTACTTC. Its protein is CASSKGGRGETQYF. The chain combines TRBV9 with TRBJ2-5; 7 positions match TRBD1. Trimming removed 4 bases from V and 5 bases from J; junction bases left unmatched: 8. Germline assignment: CDR1 SGDLS and CDR2 YYNGEE. This CDR3 is built from 14 residues.

The V call is TRBV7-8, the J call TRBJ2-5, with D perhaps TRBD1 (5 bases). The CDR3 length is 18 residues. Germline V gene sequence: CDR1 SGHVS, CDR2 FQNEAQ. V lost 0 bases to trimming and J lost 4 bases, with 21 bases between them. As DNA, the CDR3 is TGTGCCAGCAGCTTAGCGAGTTTATTCTTGACAGCCCGAGAGACCCAGTACTTC. Translating gives CASSLASLFLTARETQYF. Complete variable domain (other parts from reference TRBV7-8 and TRBJ2-5): GAGVSQSPRYKVAKRGQDVALRCDPISGHVSLFWYQQALGQGPEFLTYFQNEAQLDKSGLPSDRFFAERPEGSVSTLKIQRTQQEDSAVYLCASSLASLFLTARETQYFGPGTRLLVL.

Only one count was recorded for this clone. The V and J genes are TRBV2 and TRBJ1-3; 10 bases fit TRBD1. This CDR3 spans 15 amino acids. CDR1 is SNHLY, CDR2 FYNNEI, per germline. J lost 4 bases, V lost 6 bases, and 6 bases had no gene match. The DNA of the CDR3 is TGTGCCAGCAGCGCCGGGACAGGGGTAGGAAACACCATATATTTT. This encodes CASSAGTGVGNTIYF.